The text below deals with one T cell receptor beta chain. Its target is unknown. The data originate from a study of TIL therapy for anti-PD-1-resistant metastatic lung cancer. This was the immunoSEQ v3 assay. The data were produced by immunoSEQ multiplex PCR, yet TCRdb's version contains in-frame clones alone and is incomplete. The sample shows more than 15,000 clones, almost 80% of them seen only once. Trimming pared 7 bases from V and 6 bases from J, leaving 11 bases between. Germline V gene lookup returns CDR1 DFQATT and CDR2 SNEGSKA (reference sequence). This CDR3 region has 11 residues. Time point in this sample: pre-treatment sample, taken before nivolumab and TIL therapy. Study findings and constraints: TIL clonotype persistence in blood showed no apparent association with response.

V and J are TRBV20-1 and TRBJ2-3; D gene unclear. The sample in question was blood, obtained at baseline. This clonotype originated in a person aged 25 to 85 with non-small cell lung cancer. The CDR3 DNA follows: TGCAGTGTTAGCCCAGCCGATACGCAGTATTTT. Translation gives CSVSPADTQYF.